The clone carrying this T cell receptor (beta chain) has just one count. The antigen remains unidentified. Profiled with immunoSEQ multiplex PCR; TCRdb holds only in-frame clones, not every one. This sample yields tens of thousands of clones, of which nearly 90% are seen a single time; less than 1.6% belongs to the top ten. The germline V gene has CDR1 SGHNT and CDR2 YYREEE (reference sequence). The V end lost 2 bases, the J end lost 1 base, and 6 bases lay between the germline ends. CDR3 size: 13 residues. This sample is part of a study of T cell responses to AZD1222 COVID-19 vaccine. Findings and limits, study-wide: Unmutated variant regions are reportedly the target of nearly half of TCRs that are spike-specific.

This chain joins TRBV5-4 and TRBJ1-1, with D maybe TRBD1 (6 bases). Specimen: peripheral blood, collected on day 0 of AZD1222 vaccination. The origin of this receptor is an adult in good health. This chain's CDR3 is CASSLQGNTEAFF. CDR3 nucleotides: TGTGCCAGCAGCTTACAGGGGAACACTGAAGCTTTCTTT. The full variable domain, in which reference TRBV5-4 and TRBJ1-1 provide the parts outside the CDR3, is ETGVTQSPTHLIKTRGQQVTLRCSSQSGHNTVSWYQQALGQGPQFIFQYYREEENGRGNFPPRFSGLQFPNYSSELNVNALELDDSALYLCASSLQGNTEAFFGQGTRLTVV.